These 6 T cell receptor beta chains came from one sample sequenced in a study of T cell repertoires in ileal Crohn's disease. Clones were sequenced by immunoSEQ multiplex PCR, and TCRdb holds only the in-frame ones, with some missing. The table lists thousands of clones, 84% of them singletons. Sequencing was carried out using ileal tissue. These receptors all stem from an adult with Crohn's disease.

The chain couples TRBV4-2 to TRBJ1-2; D uncertain. The CDR3 totals 15 residues. Germline V gene lookup returns CDR1 LGHNA and CDR2 YNFKEQ. The germline V and J ends were trimmed by 0 bases and 2 bases, with 10 bases remaining between them. The CDR3 coding sequence is TGTGCCAGCAGCCAAGATTCTCAGGCGAACTATGGCTACACCTTC. Translating gives CASSQDSQANYGYTF.

V usage is TRBV15 and J usage is TRBJ1-1; D remains unclear. This CDR3 has 13 residues. The germline CDR1 and CDR2 sequences are LNHNV and YYDKDF (reference sequence). V gave up 4 bases and J gave up 0 bases, with 6 bases separating them. CDR3 amino acids: CATSTEMNTEAFF. The CDR3 bases are TGTGCCACCAGCACAGAGATGAACACTGAAGCTTTCTTT.

The CDR3 spells CASSLVEGPDRGYTF. The CDR3 region has the DNA TGCGCCAGCAGCTTGGTAGAGGGTCCCGATCGGGGCTACACCTTC. The chain joins TRBV5-1 to TRBJ1-2; D call uncertain. The CDR3 has 15 amino acids. In germline, CDR1 is SGHRS, CDR2 YFSETQ. Trimming removed 0 bases at V and 8 bases at J, with 17 bases between.

The V gene is TRBV6-5, the J gene TRBJ2-7; perhaps TRBD2 as D (6 bases). The germline V gene encodes CDR1 MNHEY and CDR2 SVGAGI. The CDR3 spans 15 residues. V was shortened by 6 bases and J by 3 bases, with 18 bases between the two germline ends. In DNA, the CDR3 is TGTGCCAGCAGGAGGAGGGCGGAACCTATCTACGAGCAGTACTTC. Encoded protein: CASRRRAEPIYEQYF.

This chain uses TRBV11-3 with TRBJ1-1, with 9 bases matching TRBD1. Germline CDR1 SGHNT, CDR2 YENEEA. The CDR3 has 19 residues. V gave up 5 bases and J gave up 1 base; unmatched junction bases: 17. The CDR3 coding sequence is TGTGCCAGCAGCCCCGCGGGACAGGGTTCGGTGTCCCGGAACACTGAAGCTTTCTTT. Translating gives CASSPAGQGSVSRNTEAFF.

The chain joins TRBV7-2 to TRBJ2-7, with D unresolved. This CDR3 has 15 residues. Germline V CDR1 and CDR2: SGHTA, FQGNSA. Trimming removed 4 bases at V and 0 bases at J, with 13 bases between. CDR3 loop: CASSSPKTVSYEQYF. As DNA, the CDR3 is TGTGCCAGCAGCTCGCCAAAGACTGTCTCCTACGAGCAGTACTTC.